Presented here are 9 T cell receptor beta chains from one specimen sequenced in a study of OX40 agonist ivuxolimab in advanced cancers. The method was immunoSEQ multiplex PCR; TCRdb's version includes in-frame clones alone and lacks a portion of them. The table includes around 72,000 clones, more than 65% detected once. This material consisted of CD4+ or CD8+ T cells sorted from blood, taken in a trial of the OX40 agonist ivuxolimab. These receptors were taken from an adult with an advanced solid tumor such as melanoma, head and neck, liver or kidney cancer.

The chain couples TRBV7-9 to TRBJ2-7; weak D call: TRBD1 (7 bases). In germline, CDR1 is SEHNR, CDR2 FQNEAQ (reference sequence). The CDR3 consists of 12 residues. The V end was cut by 5 bases, the J end by 9 bases, with 14 bases between. CDR3 nucleotide sequence: TGTGCCAGCAGCAATCAGGGGGGTGGGCAGTACTTC. It yields the protein CASSNQGGGQYF. The variable domain in full, completed from reference TRBV7-9 and TRBJ2-7, reads DTGVSQNPRHKITKRGQNVTFRCDPISEHNRLYWYRQTLGQGPEFLTYFQNEAQLEKSRLLSDRFSAERPKGSFSTLEIQRTEQGDSAMYLCASSNQGGGQYFGPGTRLTVT.

The rearrangement joins TRBV20-1 to TRBJ1-2, with D uncertain. Germline loops: CDR1 DFQATT, CDR2 SNEGSKA (reference sequence). This CDR3 comprises 11 residues. The ends were cut back, 4 bases at V and 7 bases at J, with 10 bases in the middle. The CDR3 sequence: CSAKGFTGYTF. The CDR3 DNA follows: TGCAGTGCTAAGGGATTCACTGGCTACACCTTC.

V gene TRBV2 combines with J gene TRBJ2-1; the D gene is possibly TRBD2 (6 bases). From germline, CDR1 is SNHLY and CDR2 FYNNEI. This CDR3 is 14 amino acids long. V was clipped by 8 bases and J by 0 bases, with 11 bases between them. The CDR3 here is CASSLASSYNEQFF. The CDR3, as DNA: TGTGCCAGCTCTCTAGCGAGCTCCTACAATGAGCAGTTCTTC.

This sequence joins TRBV11-2 and TRBJ1-4, with a weak D call TRBD1 (6 bases). Trimming pared 4 bases from V and 3 bases from J, leaving 12 bases between. The length of the CDR3 is 15 residues. The germline V gene has CDR1 SGHAT and CDR2 FQNNGV. CDR3 sequence reads: CASSSTGPSNEKLFF. For the CDR3, the DNA is TGTGCCAGCAGCTCCACAGGGCCTTCTAATGAAAAACTGTTTTTT.

This clone was found once. The J gene is TRBJ1-3, the V gene TRBV5-6, with 8 bases aligning to TRBD1. The CDR3 covers 16 residues. The trim removed 4 bases at V and 2 bases at J, leaving 8 bases unmatched. Germline CDR1 SGHDT, CDR2 YYEEEE. The CDR3 is CASSIGQGWTGNTIYF. Written as DNA, the CDR3 is TGTGCCAGCAGCATAGGACAGGGATGGACTGGAAACACCATATATTTT.

The chain joins TRBV9 to TRBJ2-1; D possibly matches TRBD1 or TRBD2 (6 bases each). Germline values: CDR1 SGDLS, CDR2 YYNGEE. The ends were cut back, 0 bases at V and 1 base at J, with 17 bases in the middle. This CDR3 spans 18 amino acids. The CDR3 DNA is TGTGCCAGCAGCGTAGATGTGGGGGGCGAAGGTTCCTACAATGAGCAGTTCTTC. Residues: CASSVDVGGEGSYNEQFF.

The chain joins TRBV5-6 to TRBJ2-7, with a weak D call TRBD2 (7 bases). Germline values: CDR1 SGHDT, CDR2 YYEEEE. Between the trimmed V and J ends, which lost 0 bases and 4 bases, there was a span of 11 bases. The CDR3 sequence is 14 residues long. CDR3 protein: CASSLVRGGYEQYF. The CDR3 DNA sequence: TGTGCCAGCAGCTTGGTAAGGGGGGGATACGAGCAGTACTTC.

This chain connects TRBV6-5 to TRBJ2-1, with no clear D. Germline CDR1 is MNHEY and CDR2 is SVGAGI. Trimming removed 8 bases from V and 0 bases from J, with 8 bases in between. The CDR3 totals 13 residues. CDR3 residues: CASLRPSYNEQFF. CDR3 sequence (DNA): TGTGCCAGCTTGCGACCCTCCTACAATGAGCAGTTCTTC.

This chain joins TRBV12-5 and TRBJ2-3; 8 bases match TRBD1. Germline CDR1 and CDR2: LGHNT and FRNRAP. The CDR3 has 15 amino acids. J lost 0 bases, V lost 6 bases, and 5 bases had no gene match. CDR3 in DNA: TGTGCTAGTGGCCCCGGGACAGGTAGCACAGATACGCAGTATTTT. Translating gives CASGPGTGSTDTQYF.